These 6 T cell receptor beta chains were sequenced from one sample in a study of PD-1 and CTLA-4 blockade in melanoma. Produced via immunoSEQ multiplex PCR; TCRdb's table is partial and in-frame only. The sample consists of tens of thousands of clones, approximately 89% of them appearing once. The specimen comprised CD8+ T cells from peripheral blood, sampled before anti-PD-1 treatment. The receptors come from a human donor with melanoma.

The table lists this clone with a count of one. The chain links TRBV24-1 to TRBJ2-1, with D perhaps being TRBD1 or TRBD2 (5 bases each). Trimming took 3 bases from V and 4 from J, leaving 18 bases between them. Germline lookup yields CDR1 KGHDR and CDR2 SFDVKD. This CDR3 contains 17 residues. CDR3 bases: TGTGCCACCAGTGATCCTTACGGGGCTCCACCGTACAATGAGCAGTTCTTC. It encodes CATSDPYGAPPYNEQFF.

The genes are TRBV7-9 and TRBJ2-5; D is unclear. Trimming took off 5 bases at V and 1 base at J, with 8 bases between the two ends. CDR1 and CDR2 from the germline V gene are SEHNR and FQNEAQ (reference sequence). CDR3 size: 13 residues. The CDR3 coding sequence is TGTGCCAGCAGCCCAGATGGCCAAGAGACCCAGTACTTC. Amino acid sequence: CASSPDGQETQYF.

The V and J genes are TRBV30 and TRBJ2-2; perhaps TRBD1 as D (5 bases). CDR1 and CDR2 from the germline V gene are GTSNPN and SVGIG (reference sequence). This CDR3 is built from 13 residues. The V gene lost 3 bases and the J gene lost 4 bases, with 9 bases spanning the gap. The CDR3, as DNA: TGTGCCTGGAGGGGGCAGGGCACCGGGGAGCTGTTTTTT. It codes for CAWRGQGTGELFF.

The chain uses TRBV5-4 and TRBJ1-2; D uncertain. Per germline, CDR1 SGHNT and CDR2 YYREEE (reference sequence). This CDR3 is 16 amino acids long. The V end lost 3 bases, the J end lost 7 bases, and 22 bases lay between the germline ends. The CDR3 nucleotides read TGTGCCAGCAGCTCTTTCTTTGACACTCCTCCACCTGGCTACACCTTC. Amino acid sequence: CASSSFFDTPPPGYTF. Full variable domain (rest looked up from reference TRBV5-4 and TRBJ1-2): ETGVTQSPTHLIKTRGQQVTLRCSSQSGHNTVSWYQQALGQGPQFIFQYYREEENGRGNFPPRFSGLQFPNYSSELNVNALELDDSALYLCASSSFFDTPPPGYTFGSGTRLTVV.

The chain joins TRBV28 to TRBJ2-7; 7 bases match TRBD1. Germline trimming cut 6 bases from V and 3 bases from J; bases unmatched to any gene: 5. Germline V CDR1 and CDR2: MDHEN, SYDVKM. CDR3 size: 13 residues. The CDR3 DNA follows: TGTGCCAGCAGACCAGACAGGGACTACGAGCAGTACTTC. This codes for CASRPDRDYEQYF.

CDR3 coding DNA: TGTGCCACTGAGGGACAGAGGAACTATGGCTACACCTTC. Translating gives CATEGQRNYGYTF. The chain links TRBV15 to TRBJ1-2; 7 nucleotides align to TRBD1. V lost 9 bases, J lost 2 bases, and 6 bases stayed unmatched. The CDR3 length is 13 residues. Germline V CDR1 and CDR2: LNHNV, YYDKDF (reference sequence).